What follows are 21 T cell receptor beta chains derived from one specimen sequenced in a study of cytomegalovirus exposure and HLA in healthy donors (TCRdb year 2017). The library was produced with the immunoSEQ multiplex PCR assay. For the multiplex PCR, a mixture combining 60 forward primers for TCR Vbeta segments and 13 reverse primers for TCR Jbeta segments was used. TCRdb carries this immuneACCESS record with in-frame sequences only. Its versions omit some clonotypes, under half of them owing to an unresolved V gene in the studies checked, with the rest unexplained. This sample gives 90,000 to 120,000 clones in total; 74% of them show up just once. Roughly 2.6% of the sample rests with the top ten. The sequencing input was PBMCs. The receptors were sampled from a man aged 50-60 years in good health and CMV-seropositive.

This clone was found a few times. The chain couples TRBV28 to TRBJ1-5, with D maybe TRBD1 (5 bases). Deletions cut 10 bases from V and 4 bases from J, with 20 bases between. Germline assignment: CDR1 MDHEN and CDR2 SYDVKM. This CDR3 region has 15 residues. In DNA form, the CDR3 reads TGTGCCACCCAGGGAGGTGCGGCGGGGAATCAGCCCCAGCATTTT. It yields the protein CATQGGAAGNQPQHF.

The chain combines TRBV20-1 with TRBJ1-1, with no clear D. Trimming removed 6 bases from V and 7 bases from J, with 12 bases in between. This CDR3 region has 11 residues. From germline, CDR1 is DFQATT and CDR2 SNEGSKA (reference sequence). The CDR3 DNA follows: TGCAGTGCCGAAAGCGGGGATGAAGCTTTCTTT. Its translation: CSAESGDEAFF.

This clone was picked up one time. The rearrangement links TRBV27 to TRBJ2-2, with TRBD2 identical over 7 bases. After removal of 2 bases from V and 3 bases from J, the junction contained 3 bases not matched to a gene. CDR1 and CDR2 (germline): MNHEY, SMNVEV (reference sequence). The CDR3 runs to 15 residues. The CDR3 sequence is CASSLARGDTGELFF. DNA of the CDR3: TGTGCCAGCAGTTTAGCCCGGGGGGACACCGGGGAGCTGTTTTTT.

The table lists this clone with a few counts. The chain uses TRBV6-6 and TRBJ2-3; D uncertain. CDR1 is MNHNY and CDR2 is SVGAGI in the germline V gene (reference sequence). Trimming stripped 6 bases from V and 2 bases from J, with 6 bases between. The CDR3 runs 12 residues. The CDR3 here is CASSPYTDTQYF. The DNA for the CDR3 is TGTGCCAGCAGCCCCTACACAGATACGCAGTATTTT.

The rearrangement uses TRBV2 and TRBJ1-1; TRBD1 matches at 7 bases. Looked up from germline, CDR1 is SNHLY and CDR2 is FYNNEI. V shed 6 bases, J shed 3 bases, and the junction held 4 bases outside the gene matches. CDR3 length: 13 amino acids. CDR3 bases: TGTGCCAGCAGCTACGACAGGGACACTGAAGCTTTCTTT. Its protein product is CASSYDRDTEAFF. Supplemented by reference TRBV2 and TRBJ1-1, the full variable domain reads EPEVTQTPSHQVTQMGQEVILRCVPISNHLYFYWYRQILGQKVEFLVSFYNNEISEKSEIFDDQFSVERPDGSNFTLKIRSTKLEDSAMYFCASSYDRDTEAFFGQGTRLTVV.

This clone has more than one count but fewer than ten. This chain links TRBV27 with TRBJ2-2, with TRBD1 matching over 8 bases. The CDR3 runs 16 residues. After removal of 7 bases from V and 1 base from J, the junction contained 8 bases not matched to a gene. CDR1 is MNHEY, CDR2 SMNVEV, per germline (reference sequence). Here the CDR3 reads CASKRTGTGNTGELFF. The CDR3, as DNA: TGTGCCAGCAAACGAACCGGGACAGGGAACACCGGGGAGCTGTTTTTT.

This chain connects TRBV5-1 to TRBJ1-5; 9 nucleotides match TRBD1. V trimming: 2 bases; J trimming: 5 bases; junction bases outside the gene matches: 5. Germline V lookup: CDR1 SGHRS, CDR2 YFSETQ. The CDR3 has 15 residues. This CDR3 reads CASSFTGGRDQPQHF. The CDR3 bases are TGCGCCAGCAGCTTTACAGGGGGCAGAGATCAGCCCCAGCATTTT.

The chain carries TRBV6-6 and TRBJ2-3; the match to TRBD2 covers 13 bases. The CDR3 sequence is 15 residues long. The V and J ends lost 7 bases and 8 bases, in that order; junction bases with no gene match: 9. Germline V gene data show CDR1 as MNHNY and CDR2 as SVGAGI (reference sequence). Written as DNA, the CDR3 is TGTGCCAGCAAGGGAGGGACTAGCGGGATGAGTACGCAGTATTTT. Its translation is CASKGGTSGMSTQYF.

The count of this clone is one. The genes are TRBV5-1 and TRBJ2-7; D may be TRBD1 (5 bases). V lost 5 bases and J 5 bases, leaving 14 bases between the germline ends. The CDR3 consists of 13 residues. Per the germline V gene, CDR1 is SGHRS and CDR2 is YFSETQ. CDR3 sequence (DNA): TGCGCCAGCAGGCTAACGACAGAGCACGAGCAGTACTTC. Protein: CASRLTTEHEQYF.

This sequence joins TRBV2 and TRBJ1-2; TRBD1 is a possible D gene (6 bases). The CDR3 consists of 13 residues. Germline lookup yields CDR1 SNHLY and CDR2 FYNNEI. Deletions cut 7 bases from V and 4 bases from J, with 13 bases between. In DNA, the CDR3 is TGTGCCAGCATCCCCTCACAGGGCTATGGCTACACCTTC. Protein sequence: CASIPSQGYGYTF. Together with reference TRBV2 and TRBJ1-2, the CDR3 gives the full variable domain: EPEVTQTPSHQVTQMGQEVILRCVPISNHLYFYWYRQILGQKVEFLVSFYNNEISEKSEIFDDQFSVERPDGSNFTLKIRSTKLEDSAMYFCASIPSQGYGYTFGSGTRLTVV.

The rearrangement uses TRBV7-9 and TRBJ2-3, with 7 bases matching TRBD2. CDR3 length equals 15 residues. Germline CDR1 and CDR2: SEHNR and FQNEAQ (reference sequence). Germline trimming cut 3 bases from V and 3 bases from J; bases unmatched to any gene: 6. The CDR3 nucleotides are TGTGCCAGCAGCTTCCCGGGGGGAGGAACAGATACGCAGTATTTT. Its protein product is CASSFPGGGTDTQYF.

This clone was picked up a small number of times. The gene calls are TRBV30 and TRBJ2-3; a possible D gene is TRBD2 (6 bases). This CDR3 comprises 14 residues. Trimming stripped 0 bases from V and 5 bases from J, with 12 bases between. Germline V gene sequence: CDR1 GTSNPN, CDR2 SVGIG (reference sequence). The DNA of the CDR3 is TGTGCCTGGAGTGTTGGGGGGAGTCAAGATACGCAGTATTTT. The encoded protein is CAWSVGGSQDTQYF.

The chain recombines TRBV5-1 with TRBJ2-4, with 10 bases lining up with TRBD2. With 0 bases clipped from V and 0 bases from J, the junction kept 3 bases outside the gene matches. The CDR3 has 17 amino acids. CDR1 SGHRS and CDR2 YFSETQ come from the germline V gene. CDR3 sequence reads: CASSLGGLAKAKNIQYF. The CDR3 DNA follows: TGCGCCAGCAGCTTGGGGGGACTAGCGAAAGCCAAAAACATTCAGTACTTC.

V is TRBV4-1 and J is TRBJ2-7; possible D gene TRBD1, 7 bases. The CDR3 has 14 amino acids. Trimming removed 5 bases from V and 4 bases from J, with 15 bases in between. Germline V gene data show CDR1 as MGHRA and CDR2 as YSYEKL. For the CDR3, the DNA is TGCGCCAGCAGCTTCTCAGGGGGAGGATACGAGCAGTACTTC. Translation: CASSFSGGGYEQYF.

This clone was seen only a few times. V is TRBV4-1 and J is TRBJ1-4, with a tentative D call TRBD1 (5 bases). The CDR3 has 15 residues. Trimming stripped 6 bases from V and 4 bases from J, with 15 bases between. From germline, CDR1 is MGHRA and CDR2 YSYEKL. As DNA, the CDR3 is TGCGCCAGCAGACCAATAGGGGCCTTTAATGAAAAACTGTTTTTT. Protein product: CASRPIGAFNEKLFF.

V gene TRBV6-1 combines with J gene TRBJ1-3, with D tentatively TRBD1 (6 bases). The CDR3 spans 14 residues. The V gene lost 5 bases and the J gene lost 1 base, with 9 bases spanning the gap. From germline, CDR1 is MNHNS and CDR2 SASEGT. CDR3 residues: CASSWGRSGNTIYF. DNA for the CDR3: TGTGCCAGCAGTTGGGGGCGGTCTGGAAACACCATATATTTT.

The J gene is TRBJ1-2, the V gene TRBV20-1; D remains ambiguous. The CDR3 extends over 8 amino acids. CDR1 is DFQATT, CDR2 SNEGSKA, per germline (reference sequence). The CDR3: CRSYGYTF. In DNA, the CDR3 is TGCAGGAGTTATGGCTACACCTTC.

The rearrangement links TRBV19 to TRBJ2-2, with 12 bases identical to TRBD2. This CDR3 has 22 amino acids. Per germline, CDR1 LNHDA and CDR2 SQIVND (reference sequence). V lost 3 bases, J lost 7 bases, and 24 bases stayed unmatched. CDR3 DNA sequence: TGTGCCAGTAGTATCGGACACGGTGGAAACTACAGACTAGCGGGAGCGGACGGGGAGCTGTTTTTT. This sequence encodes CASSIGHGGNYRLAGADGELFF.

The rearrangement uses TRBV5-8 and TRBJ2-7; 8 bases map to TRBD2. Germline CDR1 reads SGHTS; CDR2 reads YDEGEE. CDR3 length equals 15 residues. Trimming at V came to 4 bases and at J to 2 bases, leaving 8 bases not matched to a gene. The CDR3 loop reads CASSRTSGGTYEQYF. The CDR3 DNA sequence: TGTGCCAGCAGCAGAACTAGCGGTGGGACCTACGAGCAGTACTTC.

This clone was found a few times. The CDR3 spells CAISESTSGRKSSYEQYF. Written as DNA, the CDR3 is TGTGCCATCAGTGAGTCAACTAGCGGGAGAAAGAGCTCCTACGAGCAGTACTTC. V is TRBV10-3 and J is TRBJ2-7, with 11 bases identical to TRBD2. This CDR3 comprises 18 residues. V lost 0 bases and J lost 0; bases outside the gene matches: 7. CDR1 and CDR2 (germline): ENHRY, SYGVKD.

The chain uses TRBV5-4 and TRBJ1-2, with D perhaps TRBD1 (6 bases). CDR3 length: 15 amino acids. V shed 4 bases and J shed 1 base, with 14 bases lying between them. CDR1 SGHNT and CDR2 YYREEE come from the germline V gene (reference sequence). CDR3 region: CASSIQTGINYGYTF. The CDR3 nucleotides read TGTGCCAGCAGCATCCAGACAGGAATTAACTATGGCTACACCTTC.